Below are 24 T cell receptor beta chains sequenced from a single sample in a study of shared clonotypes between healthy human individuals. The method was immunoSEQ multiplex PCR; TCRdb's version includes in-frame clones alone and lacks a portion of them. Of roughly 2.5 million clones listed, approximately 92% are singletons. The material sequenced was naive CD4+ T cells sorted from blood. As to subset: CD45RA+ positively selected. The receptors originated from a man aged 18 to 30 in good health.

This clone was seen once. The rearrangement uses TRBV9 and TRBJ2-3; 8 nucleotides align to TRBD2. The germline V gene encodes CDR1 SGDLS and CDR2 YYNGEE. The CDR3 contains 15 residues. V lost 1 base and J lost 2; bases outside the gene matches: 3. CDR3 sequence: CASSVFGGATDTQYF. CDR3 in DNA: TGTGCCAGCAGCGTATTCGGGGGGGCCACAGATACGCAGTATTTT.

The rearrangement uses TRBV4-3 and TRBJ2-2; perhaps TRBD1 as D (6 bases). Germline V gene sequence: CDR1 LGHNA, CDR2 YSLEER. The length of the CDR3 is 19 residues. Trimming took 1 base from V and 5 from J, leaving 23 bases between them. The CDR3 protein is CASSQARGIGQGITGELFF. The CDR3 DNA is TGCGCCAGCAGCCAAGCAAGGGGGATCGGGCAGGGGATTACCGGGGAGCTGTTTTTT.

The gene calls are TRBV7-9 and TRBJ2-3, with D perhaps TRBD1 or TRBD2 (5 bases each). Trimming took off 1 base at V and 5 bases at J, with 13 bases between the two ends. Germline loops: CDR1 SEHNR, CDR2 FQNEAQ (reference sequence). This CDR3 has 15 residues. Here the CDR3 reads CASSLGGASEDTQYF. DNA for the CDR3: TGTGCCAGCAGCTTAGGAGGGGCCTCTGAAGATACGCAGTATTTT. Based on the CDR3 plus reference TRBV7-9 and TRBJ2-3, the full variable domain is DTGVSQNPRHKITKRGQNVTFRCDPISEHNRLYWYRQTLGQGPEFLTYFQNEAQLEKSRLLSDRFSAERPKGSFSTLEIQRTEQGDSAMYLCASSLGGASEDTQYFGPGTRLTVL.

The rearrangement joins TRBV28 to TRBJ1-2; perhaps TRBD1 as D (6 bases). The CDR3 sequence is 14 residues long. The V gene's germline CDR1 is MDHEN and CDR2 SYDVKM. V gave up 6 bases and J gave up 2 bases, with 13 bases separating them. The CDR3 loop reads CASRPEQGNYGYTF. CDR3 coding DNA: TGTGCCAGCAGACCCGAACAGGGAAACTATGGCTACACCTTC.

CDR3 nucleotide sequence: TGTGCCAGCAAAAGCGCGGCCAGGGCGGGTGAAAAACTGTTTTTT. Encoded protein: CASKSAARAGEKLFF. V is TRBV28 and J is TRBJ1-4; D is perhaps TRBD1 (5 bases). The CDR3 is 15 residues long. V gave up 7 bases and J gave up 7 bases, with 19 bases separating them. Germline V gives CDR1 MDHEN, CDR2 SYDVKM.

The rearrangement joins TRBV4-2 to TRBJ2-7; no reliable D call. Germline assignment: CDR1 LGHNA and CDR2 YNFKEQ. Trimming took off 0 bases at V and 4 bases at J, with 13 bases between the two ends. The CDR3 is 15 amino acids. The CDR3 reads CASSQDRGATYEQYF. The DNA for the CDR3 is TGTGCCAGCAGCCAAGATAGAGGCGCCACATACGAGCAGTACTTC.

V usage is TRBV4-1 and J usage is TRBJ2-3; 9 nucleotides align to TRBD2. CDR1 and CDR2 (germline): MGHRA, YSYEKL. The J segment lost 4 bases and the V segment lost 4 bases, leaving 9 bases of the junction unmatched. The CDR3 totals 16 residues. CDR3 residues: CASSPSAGGLSDTQYF. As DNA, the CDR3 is TGCGCCAGCAGCCCAAGCGCGGGGGGGCTCTCAGATACGCAGTATTTT.

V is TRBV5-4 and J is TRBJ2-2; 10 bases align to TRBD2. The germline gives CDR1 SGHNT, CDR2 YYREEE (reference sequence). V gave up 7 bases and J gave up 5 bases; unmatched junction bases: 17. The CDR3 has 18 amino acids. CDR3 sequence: CASATLRPGAGGTGELFF. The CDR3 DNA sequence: TGTGCCAGCGCCACGTTGCGGCCAGGAGCGGGAGGGACCGGGGAGCTGTTTTTT.

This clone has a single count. CDR3 sequence: CASRDTGQGSNYGYTF. The DNA of the CDR3 is TGTGCCAGCAGGGACACTGGACAGGGGTCTAACTATGGCTACACCTTC. The V gene is TRBV6-4, the J gene TRBJ1-2, with TRBD1 matching 9 bases. Trimming cost V 6 bases and J 0 bases; bases outside gene matches: 8. This CDR3 comprises 16 residues. Germline assignment: CDR1 MRHNA and CDR2 SNTAGT.

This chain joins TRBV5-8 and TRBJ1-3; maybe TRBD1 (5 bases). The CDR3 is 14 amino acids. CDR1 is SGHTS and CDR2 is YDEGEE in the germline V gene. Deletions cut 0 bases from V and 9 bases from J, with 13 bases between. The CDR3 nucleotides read TGTGCCAGCAGCTTGGTTGGGGGTCGGGGCACCATATATTTT. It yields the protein CASSLVGGRGTIYF.

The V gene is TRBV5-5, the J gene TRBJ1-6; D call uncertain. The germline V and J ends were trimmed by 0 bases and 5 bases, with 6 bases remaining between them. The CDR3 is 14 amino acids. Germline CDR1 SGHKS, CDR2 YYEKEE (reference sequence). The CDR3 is CASSLAPDNSPLHF. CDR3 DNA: TGTGCCAGCAGCTTGGCCCCAGATAATTCACCCCTCCACTTT.

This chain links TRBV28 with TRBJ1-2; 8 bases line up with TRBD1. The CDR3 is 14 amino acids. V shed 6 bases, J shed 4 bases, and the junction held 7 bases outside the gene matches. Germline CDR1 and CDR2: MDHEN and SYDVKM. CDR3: CASRTGERAYGYTF. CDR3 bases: TGTGCCAGCAGGACAGGGGAGCGGGCCTATGGCTACACCTTC.

In nucleotides, the CDR3 is TGTGCCAGCAGCAACAGTAACTCCTATAATTCACCCCTCCACTTT. Translated, it gives CASSNSNSYNSPLHF. The V and J genes are TRBV5-6 and TRBJ1-6; D is undetermined. V dropped 4 bases and J dropped 0 bases, with 8 bases sitting between them. Germline lookup yields CDR1 SGHDT and CDR2 YYEEEE. The CDR3 loop spans 15 amino acids.

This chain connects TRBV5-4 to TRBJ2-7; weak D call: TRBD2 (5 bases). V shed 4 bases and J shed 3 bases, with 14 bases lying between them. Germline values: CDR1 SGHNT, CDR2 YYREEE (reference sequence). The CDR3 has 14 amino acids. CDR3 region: CASSRGGTYYEQYF. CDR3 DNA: TGTGCCAGCAGCCGAGGAGGAACCTACTACGAGCAGTACTTC.

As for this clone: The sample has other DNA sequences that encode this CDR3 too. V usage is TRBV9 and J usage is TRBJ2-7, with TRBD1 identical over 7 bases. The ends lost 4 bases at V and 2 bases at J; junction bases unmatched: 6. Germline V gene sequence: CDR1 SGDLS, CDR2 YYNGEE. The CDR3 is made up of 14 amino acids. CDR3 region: CASSPRDRTYEQYF. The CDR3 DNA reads TGTGCCAGCAGCCCCCGGGACAGAACCTACGAGCAGTACTTC.

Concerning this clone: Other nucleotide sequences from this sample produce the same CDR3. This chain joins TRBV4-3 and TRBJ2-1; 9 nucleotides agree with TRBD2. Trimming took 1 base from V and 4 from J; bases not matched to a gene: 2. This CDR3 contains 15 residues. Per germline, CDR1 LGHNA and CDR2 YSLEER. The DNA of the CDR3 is TGCGCCAGCAGCCAAGGACTAGCGGCTTACAATGAGCAGTTCTTC. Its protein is CASSQGLAAYNEQFF.

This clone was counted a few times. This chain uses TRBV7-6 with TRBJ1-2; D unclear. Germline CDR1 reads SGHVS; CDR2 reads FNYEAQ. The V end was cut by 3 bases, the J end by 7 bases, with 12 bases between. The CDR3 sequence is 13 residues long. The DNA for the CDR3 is TGTGCCAGCAGCTTCGGAGAAGCAGGTGGCTACACCTTC. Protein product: CASSFGEAGGYTF.

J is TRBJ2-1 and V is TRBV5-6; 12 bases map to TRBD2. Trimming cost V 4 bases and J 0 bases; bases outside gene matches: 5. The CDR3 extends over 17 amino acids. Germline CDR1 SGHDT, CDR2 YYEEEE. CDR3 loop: CASSATSGGNSYNEQFF. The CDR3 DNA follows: TGTGCCAGCAGCGCGACTAGCGGGGGAAACTCCTACAATGAGCAGTTCTTC.

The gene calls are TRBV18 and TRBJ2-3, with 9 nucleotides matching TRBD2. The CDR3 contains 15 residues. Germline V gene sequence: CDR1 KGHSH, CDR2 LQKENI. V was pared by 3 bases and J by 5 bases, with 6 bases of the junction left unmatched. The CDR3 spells CASSPVLLAGDTQYF. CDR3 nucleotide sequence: TGTGCCAGCTCACCCGTCCTACTAGCGGGAGATACGCAGTATTTT.

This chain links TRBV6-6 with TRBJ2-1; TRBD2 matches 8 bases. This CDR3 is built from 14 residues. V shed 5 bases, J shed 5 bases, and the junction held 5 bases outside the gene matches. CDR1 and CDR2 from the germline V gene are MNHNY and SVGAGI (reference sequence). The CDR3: CASSIPRGDNEQFF. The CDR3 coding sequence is TGTGCCAGCAGTATTCCGCGGGGGGACAATGAGCAGTTCTTC.

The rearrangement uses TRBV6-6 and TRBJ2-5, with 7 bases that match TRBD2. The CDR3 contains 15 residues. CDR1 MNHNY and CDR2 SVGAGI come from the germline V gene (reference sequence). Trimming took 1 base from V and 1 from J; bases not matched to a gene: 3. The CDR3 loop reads CASSYFREVQETQYF. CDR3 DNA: TGTGCCAGCAGTTACTTCCGGGAGGTCCAAGAGACCCAGTACTTC.

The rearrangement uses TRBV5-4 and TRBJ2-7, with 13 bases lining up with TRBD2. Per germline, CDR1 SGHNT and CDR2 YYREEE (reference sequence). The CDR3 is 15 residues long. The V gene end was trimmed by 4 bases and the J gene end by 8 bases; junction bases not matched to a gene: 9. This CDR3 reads CASSTLGTSGEKQYF. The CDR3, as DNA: TGTGCCAGCAGCACCCTCGGGACTAGCGGGGAGAAGCAGTACTTC.

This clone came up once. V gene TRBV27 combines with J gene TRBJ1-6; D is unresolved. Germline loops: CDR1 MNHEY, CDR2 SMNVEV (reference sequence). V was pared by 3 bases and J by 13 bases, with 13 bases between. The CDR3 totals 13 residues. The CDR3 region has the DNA TGTGCCAGCAGTTTCTCAGAAAGTAAGCCCCTCCACTTT. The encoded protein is CASSFSESKPLHF.

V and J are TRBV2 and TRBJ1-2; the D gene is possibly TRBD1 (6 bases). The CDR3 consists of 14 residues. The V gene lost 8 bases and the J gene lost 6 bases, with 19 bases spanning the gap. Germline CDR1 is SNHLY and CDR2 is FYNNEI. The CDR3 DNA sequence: TGTGCCAGCCGGCTTTTTCTCGGGACACATGGCTACACCTTC. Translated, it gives CASRLFLGTHGYTF.